Listed below are T cell receptor beta chains from one sample, sequenced in a study of shared clonotypes between healthy human individuals. The protocol was immunoSEQ multiplex PCR, while the TCRdb copy is restricted to in-frame clones and leaves out a portion. The sample lists 500,000 or so clones, roughly 95% occurring once. The sample comprised naive CD4+ T cells sorted from blood. The receptors shown here come from a woman in her 30s in good health. CDR3s include the opening cysteine and the closing phenylalanine or tryptophan. Fields, in order: clone size, V gene, D gene, J gene, CDR3 DNA, CDR3 protein. D genes are given only for firm matches. Clone size, where shown, is once, few, many, or a class for clones that have expanded.

NA	TRBV11-2	NA	TRBJ1-2	TGTGCCAGCAGCTTAGGACGGCCCGAGACGCCCTACTATGGCTACACCTTC	CASSLGRPETPYYGYTF
NA	TRBV5-1	NA	TRBJ2-1	TGCGCCAGCAGCTTGGGCGACTCCTACAATGAGCAGTTCTTC	CASSLGDSYNEQFF
NA	TRBV28	TRBD1	TRBJ1-2	TGTGCCAGTAGCGGGACAGGGGTAGAAGGCGGCTACACCTTC	CASSGTGVEGGYTF
NA	TRBV5-1	TRBD1	TRBJ2-5	TGCGCCAGCAGCTCGCGGACAGGGAGAGAAGAGACCCAGTACTTC	CASSSRTGREETQYF
NA	TRBV5-1	NA	TRBJ2-5	TGCGCCAGCAGCTTGGGGATTCAGGGCCCCCAAGAGACCCAGTACTTC	CASSLGIQGPQETQYF
NA	TRBV7-9	TRBD2	TRBJ2-7	TGTGCCAGCAGCTCTACCCCCGGGTTAGCGGGGCCCCCGGAGCAGTACTTC	CASSSTPGLAGPPEQYF
once	TRBV19	NA	TRBJ1-5	TGTGCCAGTAGCAGCTTCAGACGGGGGTCGGTCGATCAGCCCCAGCATTTT	CASSSFRRGSVDQPQHF
once	TRBV28	TRBD1	TRBJ2-7	TGTGCCAGCAGTTTTGTCAGGGGGTTAAGCGAGCAGTACTTC	CASSFVRGLSEQYF
NA	TRBV4-2	NA	TRBJ1-1	TGTGCCAGCAGCCACCTAGGACAGTCTAGTTACACTGAAGCTTTCTTT	CASSHLGQSSYTEAFF
NA	TRBV6-5	NA	TRBJ2-7	TGTGCCAGCAGCCCGATGACTAGGGGTTCCTACGAGCAGTACTTC	CASSPMTRGSYEQYF
once	TRBV6-5	NA	TRBJ2-7	TGTGCCAGCAGTTACGCCCGGGGGTCCTACGAGCAGTACTTC	CASSYARGSYEQYF
NA	TRBV19	NA	TRBJ1-5	TGTGCCAGTAGTATGGGGTATCAGCCCCAGCATTTT	CASSMGYQPQHF
NA	TRBV6-1	NA	TRBJ1-1	TGTGCCAGCAGTGTAGAGATGAACACTGAAGCTTTCTTT	CASSVEMNTEAFF
NA	TRBV19	NA	TRBJ2-5	TGTGCCAGTAGTACCCAACTAGTCGGAGAGCAGTACTTC	CASSTQLVGEQYF
NA	TRBV7-9	TRBD2	TRBJ2-3	TGTGCCAGCAGTCCCACTTGGACTAGCGGGATTGGCACAGATACGCAGTATTTT	CASSPTWTSGIGTDTQYF
NA	TRBV5-4	NA	TRBJ1-6	TGTGCCAGCAGCTTGGTAGGGACACCGAGCTCCTATAATTCACCCCTCCACTTT	CASSLVGTPSSYNSPLHF
NA	TRBV2	NA	TRBJ2-1	TGTGCCAGCAGTTCGGGACGGTCCTACAATGAGCAGTTCTTC	CASSSGRSYNEQFF
NA	TRBV28	NA	TRBJ1-5	TGTGCCAGCAGCCGGGGGGGAGGCAATCAGCCCCAGCATTTT	CASSRGGGNQPQHF
NA	TRBV27	TRBD2	TRBJ2-7	TGTGCCAGCGGGCTAGTAGCGGGGAGCTCCTACGAGCAGTACTTC	CASGLVAGSSYEQYF
NA	TRBV6-1	TRBD2	TRBJ2-7	TGTGCCAGCAGTGAAGAGTTACTAGCGGCCGGGGAGCAGTACTTC	CASSEELLAAGEQYF
NA	TRBV7-2	TRBD1	TRBJ2-7	TGTGCCAGCAGCACAGGACAGGGTGCCTACGAGCAGTACTTC	CASSTGQGAYEQYF
NA	TRBV10-3	NA	TRBJ2-3	TGTGCCATCAGTGAGTCGAACATAGCCGGGGCAGGTCACTTT	CAISESNIAGAGHF
NA	TRBV23-1	TRBD2	TRBJ2-5	TGCGCCAGCAATCAGCGGGAGGGCGGGGAGACCCAGTACTTC	CASNQREGGETQYF
NA	TRBV28	NA	TRBJ1-5	TGTGCCAGCAGACCCCGATGGGGGGGTGGCAATCAGCCCCAGCATTTT	CASRPRWGGGNQPQHF
NA	TRBV5-1	NA	TRBJ2-1	TGCGCCAGCAGCTTGGCACTAGGCTCCTACAATGAGCAGTTCTTC	CASSLALGSYNEQFF
NA	TRBV5-1	TRBD1	TRBJ1-3	TGCGCCAGCGGCGAGGACAGGGGGCAAAACACCATATATTTT	CASGEDRGQNTIYF
NA	TRBV11-2	TRBD2	TRBJ2-7	TGTGCCAGCAGCATCGGGACTACCAGCGGCGAGCAGTACTTC	CASSIGTTSGEQYF
NA	TRBV15	NA	TRBJ2-1	TGTGCCACCAGCAGAACCGGGATCCCGAACGTCGGGCAGTTCTTC	CATSRTGIPNVGQFF
once	TRBV29-1	NA	TRBJ2-3	TGCAGCGTTGAAGACCCGGACATCGCGCAGTATTTT	CSVEDPDIAQYF
NA	TRBV15	TRBD1	TRBJ1-5	TGTGCCACCAGCAGGACAGACAGGGTCACCAATCAGCCCCAGCATTTT	CATSRTDRVTNQPQHF
NA	TRBV7-2	NA	TRBJ2-2	TGTGCCAGCAGCTCGCCGGGGCTAGCAGGCGGGACCGGGGAGCTGTTTTTT	CASSSPGLAGGTGELFF
NA	TRBV9	TRBD2	TRBJ2-7	TGTGCCAGCAGCGTATCGGGACTAGCGTACACCTACGAGCAGTACTTC	CASSVSGLAYTYEQYF
NA	TRBV7-3	TRBD2	TRBJ2-2	TGTGCCAGCAGCCCGTGGGCTAGCGGGAACACCGGGGAGCTGTTTTTT	CASSPWASGNTGELFF
NA	TRBV30	NA	TRBJ2-2	TGTGCCTGGATAAATTGGGACACACACACCGGGGAGCTGTTTTTT	CAWINWDTHTGELFF
NA	TRBV5-8	NA	TRBJ2-4	TGTGCCAGCAGCCCTGGCAACAGATTACTAGCCAAAAACATTCAGTACTTC	CASSPGNRLLAKNIQYF
NA	TRBV28	TRBD1	TRBJ2-3	TGTGCCATCTCCAGGGGGCAGTCTGGTACAGATACGCAGTATTTT	CAISRGQSGTDTQYF
NA	TRBV19	NA	TRBJ2-7	TGTGCCAGTAGTACCGACGGGTGGGGTTCCTACGAGCAGTACTTC	CASSTDGWGSYEQYF
few	TRBV6-6	NA	TRBJ1-2	TGTGCCAGCACGTTCATATCAGGGGTCTTTGGCTACACCTTC	CASTFISGVFGYTF
NA	TRBV5-6	TRBD2	TRBJ2-3	TGTGCCAGCAGCTTAACTAGCGGGAGCACAGATACGCAGTATTTT	CASSLTSGSTDTQYF
NA	TRBV29-1	NA	TRBJ2-7	TGCAGCGTTGGAAGTGCGGCGACATTCTACGAGCAGTACTTC	CSVGSAATFYEQYF
NA	TRBV2	TRBD1	TRBJ1-3	TGTGCCAGCAGTCCAACCGGCCTAGTGGGACAGCACTCTGGAAACACCATATATTTT	CASSPTGLVGQHSGNTIYF
NA	TRBV6-1	NA	TRBJ2-3	TGTGCCAGCAGTGAAGTCCGTTTGCTAGCGCAAGCAGATACGCAGTATTTT	CASSEVRLLAQADTQYF
NA	TRBV7-9	NA	TRBJ1-1	TGTGCCAGCAGCTTAGCTAATTCCCTCGATTTCTCTAACACTGAAGCTTTCTTT	CASSLANSLDFSNTEAFF
NA	TRBV2	NA	TRBJ2-6	TGTGCCAGCAGTGGCCGCAGGGCCGGGGCCAACGTCCTGACTTTC	CASSGRRAGANVLTF
NA	TRBV18	NA	TRBJ2-5	TGTGCCAGCTCACCACTCAGGGCTGGGGAGACCCAGTACTTC	CASSPLRAGETQYF
NA	TRBV7-9	NA	TRBJ2-7	TGTGCCAGCAGCTCACGCAGGGGAAAGTCATCCTACGAGCAGTACTTC	CASSSRRGKSSYEQYF
NA	TRBV11-3	TRBD2	TRBJ2-7	TGTGCCAGCAGCTTAGATTCTAGCGGGAGATACGAGCAGTACTTC	CASSLDSSGRYEQYF
NA	TRBV28	TRBD2	TRBJ2-7	TGTGCCAGCAGCCCGTTACCGGGACTAGCGGTCTACGAGCAGTACTTC	CASSPLPGLAVYEQYF
NA	TRBV6-6	TRBD1	TRBJ1-1	TGTGCCAGCAGTAACGGACAGGGACATGACACTGAAGCTTTCTTT	CASSNGQGHDTEAFF
NA	TRBV7-8	NA	TRBJ2-6	TGTGCCAGCAGCCCTAACCCTGGGGCCAACGTCCTGACTTTC	CASSPNPGANVLTF
NA	TRBV19	TRBD1	TRBJ1-1	TGTGCCAGTACTTCGAACCGGGACAGGGTTGGTGACACTGAAGCTTTCTTT	CASTSNRDRVGDTEAFF
NA	TRBV5-1	NA	TRBJ1-5	TGCGCCAGCACCATGGGGCTCGGCAGCAATCAGCCCCAGCATTTT	CASTMGLGSNQPQHF